Each of the 20 T cell receptor beta chains below was sequenced from the same sample in a study of T-cell reconstitution after alpha-beta-depleted transplantation in children. It was with unique molecular identifiers that the TCRbeta library was prepared. TCRdb used MiXCR to reprocess the PCR reads, holding one entry per CDR3 protein. Of about a million distinct CDR3 sequences listed, roughly 31% are singletons. Sequencing used PBMCs, mostly from graft donor cells, obtained 360 days after TCRalphabeta/CD19-depleted stem cell transplant. The source is a boy in the first two years of life who had a stem cell transplant for SCID, so the T cells may come from the graft donor.

This chain connects TRBV20-1 to TRBJ2-1, with 9 bases matching TRBD2. After removal of 0 bases from V and 1 base from J, the junction contained 16 bases not matched to a gene. CDR3 length equals 20 residues. Germline values: CDR1 DFQATT, CDR2 SNEGSKA (reference sequence). The CDR3, as DNA: TGCAGTGCTAGAGACTCCGGGACTAGCTTCCTCCTGCAATCCTACAATGAGCAGTTCTTC. Protein: CSARDSGTSFLLQSYNEQFF.

Many counts were recorded for this clonotype. This chain connects TRBV5-6 to TRBJ1-5; D uncertain. Germline CDR1 and CDR2: SGHDT and YYEEEE. There are 12 residues in the CDR3. Trimming took 3 bases from V and 5 from J, leaving 6 bases between them. In DNA form, the CDR3 reads TGTGCCAGCAGCTCCTCCTATCAGCCCCAGCATTTT. This codes for CASSSSYQPQHF. Full variable domain (rest looked up from reference TRBV5-6 and TRBJ1-5): DAGVTQSPTHLIKTRGQQVTLRCSPKSGHDTVSWYQQALGQGPQFIFQYYEEEERQRGNFPDRFSGHQFPNYSSELNVNALLLGDSALYLCASSSSYQPQHFGDGTRLSIL.

The chain recombines TRBV7-2 with TRBJ2-2, with D unresolved. There are 15 residues in the CDR3. Trimming took 1 base from V and 2 from J, leaving 8 bases between them. Germline V gives CDR1 SGHTA, CDR2 FQGNSA. The CDR3, as DNA: TGTGCCAGCAGCTTAGACTTTACCAACACCGGGGAGCTGTTTTTT. Residues: CASSLDFTNTGELFF. Full variable domain (outside the CDR3, taken from reference TRBV7-2 and TRBJ2-2): GAGVSQSPSNKVTEKGKDVELRCDPISGHTALYWYRQSLGQGLEFLIYFQGNSAPDKSGLPSDRFSAERTGGSVSTLTIQRTQQEDSAVYLCASSLDFTNTGELFFGEGSRLTVL.

This clonotype was seen only a few times. The V call is TRBV20-1, the J call TRBJ1-5; D is ambiguous. Germline CDR1 and CDR2: DFQATT and SNEGSKA (reference sequence). The CDR3 spans 13 residues. The V end was cut by 1 base, the J end by 7 bases, with 11 bases between. In nucleotides, the CDR3 is TGCAGTGCTAGAGGAGGGTTTGGGCAGCCCCAGCATTTT. It specifies CSARGGFGQPQHF.

This clonotype was counted a few times. The genes are TRBV7-2 and TRBJ1-2; D unresolved. Trimming removed 2 bases from V and 4 bases from J, with 14 bases in between. In germline, CDR1 is SGHTA, CDR2 FQGNSA. This CDR3 contains 15 residues. CDR3 sequence reads: CASSLRAGLGYGYTF. CDR3 bases: TGTGCCAGCAGCTTACGGGCAGGTCTTGGCTATGGCTACACCTTC. Supplemented by reference TRBV7-2 and TRBJ1-2, the full variable domain reads GAGVSQSPSNKVTEKGKDVELRCDPISGHTALYWYRQSLGQGLEFLIYFQGNSAPDKSGLPSDRFSAERTGGSVSTLTIQRTQQEDSAVYLCASSLRAGLGYGYTFGSGTRLTVV.

Of note for this clonotype: Given the absence of the conserved phenylalanine or tryptophan at the CDR3 end, a read error is likely. The chain carries TRBV4-2 and TRBJ1-1, with D maybe TRBD1 (5 bases). Germline lookup yields CDR1 LGHNA and CDR2 YNFKEQ. The CDR3 loop spans 15 amino acids. The V gene lost 1 base and the J gene lost 3 bases, with 12 bases spanning the gap. The CDR3 DNA is TGTGCCAGCAGCCAAGTTGAGGGGCTTCACACTGAAGCTTTCTGT. The encoded protein is CASSQVEGLHTEAFC.

The V and J genes are TRBV5-1 and TRBJ2-6, with 9 bases that match TRBD1. The CDR3 extends over 21 amino acids. The germline V gene encodes CDR1 SGHRS and CDR2 YFSETQ. J was trimmed by 1 base and V by 1 base; bases with no gene match: 15. For the CDR3, the DNA is TGCGCCAGCAGCTTGCGGACAGGGGTATATCAAGAAAGTTCTGGGGCCAACGTCCTGACTTTC. Its protein is CASSLRTGVYQESSGANVLTF.

This clonotype was recorded once. The CDR3 loop reads CASSQGWGRGGEQFF. The CDR3 nucleotides read TGTGCCAGCAGCCAAGGATGGGGCAGGGGGGGCGAGCAGTTCTTC. The V and J genes are TRBV3-1 and TRBJ2-1; D may be TRBD1 or TRBD2 (7 bases each). This CDR3 region has 15 residues. The germline V and J ends were trimmed by 1 base and 10 bases, with 17 bases remaining between them. Germline-derived CDR1 and CDR2 are LGHDT and YNNKEL (reference sequence).

The J gene is TRBJ2-5, the V gene TRBV6-5, with D perhaps given as TRBD1 or TRBD2 (6 bases each). The CDR3 is 15 amino acids. Germline V gene lookup returns CDR1 MNHEY and CDR2 SVGAGI. V lost 6 bases, J lost 4 bases, and 18 bases lay in between. In nucleotides, the CDR3 is TGTGCCAGCAGGCTACTCTTAGGAGGGGGAGAGACCCAGTACTTC. This encodes CASRLLLGGGETQYF.

This clonotype appeared a single time. The chain employs TRBV20-1 and TRBJ2-5; TRBD2 aligns across 11 bases. CDR3 length: 16 residues. J was trimmed by 1 base and V by 6 bases; bases with no gene match: 10. Per the germline V gene, CDR1 is DFQATT and CDR2 is SNEGSKA (reference sequence). The DNA of the CDR3 is TGCAGTGCCACCACCTCTAGCGGGGGGTCCCAAGAGACCCAGTACTTC. It specifies CSATTSSGGSQETQYF.

The chain is built from TRBV20-1 and TRBJ2-3; 7 nucleotides align to TRBD2. Germline V lookup: CDR1 DFQATT, CDR2 SNEGSKA (reference sequence). The ends lost 3 bases at V and 4 bases at J; junction bases unmatched: 1. This CDR3 has 12 amino acids. CDR3 nucleotide sequence: TGCAGTGCTAGTCGGGGGGCAGATACGCAGTATTTT. Translated, it gives CSASRGADTQYF.

The genes are TRBV7-9 and TRBJ2-1, with 7 positions matching TRBD2. V lost 5 bases and J lost 0; bases outside the gene matches: 10. Germline V gene lookup returns CDR1 SEHNR and CDR2 FQNEAQ (reference sequence). The length of the CDR3 is 17 residues. CDR3 nucleotide sequence: TGTGCCAGCAGCAAGCCTCCCGGGACTAACTCCTACAATGAGCAGTTCTTC. Protein: CASSKPPGTNSYNEQFF.

This clonotype has just a few counts. CDR3 protein: CASSSPRLSEKLFF. CDR3 sequence (DNA): TGTGCCAGCAGCTCCCCCAGACTAAGTGAAAAACTGTTTTTT. The chain has TRBV7-2 and TRBJ1-4; D is uncertain. Germline V CDR1 and CDR2: SGHTA, FQGNSA. The CDR3 is 14 amino acids. Trimming pared 4 bases from V and 7 bases from J, leaving 13 bases between. Full variable domain (rest looked up from reference TRBV7-2 and TRBJ1-4): GAGVSQSPSNKVTEKGKDVELRCDPISGHTALYWYRQSLGQGLEFLIYFQGNSAPDKSGLPSDRFSAERTGGSVSTLTIQRTQQEDSAVYLCASSSPRLSEKLFFGSGTQLSVL.

V gene TRBV29-1 combines with J gene TRBJ2-3; 7 bases match TRBD1. Losses at the gene ends were 4 bases for V and 2 bases for J; bases not matched to a gene: 12. The CDR3 runs 16 residues. The germline CDR1 and CDR2 sequences are SQVTM and ANQGSEA. The CDR3 coding sequence is TGCAGCGTTGGGCTCTTAGGGGGCCGCCCCACAGATACGCAGTATTTT. This sequence encodes CSVGLLGGRPTDTQYF.

This clonotype was counted between two and nine times. The rearrangement uses TRBV12-3 or TRBV12-4 and TRBJ2-7; D ambiguous. The CDR3 consists of 13 residues. Between the trimmed V and J ends, which lost 6 bases and 6 bases, there was a span of 15 bases. This CDR3 reads CASSPGLLREQYF. For the CDR3, the DNA is TGTGCCAGCAGCCCGGGTCTCCTTCGCGAGCAGTACTTC.

This clonotype was counted many times. V is TRBV20-1 and J is TRBJ2-1, with D possibly TRBD1 on 6 matching bases. The length of the CDR3 is 14 residues. The germline CDR1 and CDR2 sequences are DFQATT and SNEGSKA (reference sequence). V shed 3 bases and J shed 2 bases, with 11 bases lying between them. This CDR3 is CSARKTGPYNEQFF. DNA for the CDR3: TGCAGTGCTAGGAAGACAGGACCCTACAATGAGCAGTTCTTC.

This clonotype has only a few counts. The CDR3 protein is CASSLFPMVSGYTF. DNA of the CDR3: TGTGCCAGCAGTTTATTTCCTATGGTGAGCGGCTACACCTTC. V is TRBV28 and J is TRBJ1-2; D gene ambiguous. V was shortened by 1 base and J by 8 bases, with 14 bases between the two germline ends. The CDR3 is made up of 14 amino acids. CDR1 MDHEN and CDR2 SYDVKM come from the germline V gene.

The rearrangement joins TRBV10-3 to TRBJ2-4, with a tentative D call TRBD1 (6 bases). Trimming left V 0 bases short and J 2 bases short, with 17 bases between. Per germline, CDR1 ENHRY and CDR2 SYGVKD. This CDR3 has 18 amino acids. CDR3 nucleotides: TGTGCCATCAGTGAGTCTCCCGGGACACCCCTCTCCAAAAACATTCAGTACTTC. It is translated as CAISESPGTPLSKNIQYF.

The sample holds a few counts of this clonotype. The V and J genes are TRBV18 and TRBJ2-7; tentatively, D is TRBD1 or TRBD2 (6 bases each). The CDR3 runs 14 residues. V lost 6 bases, J lost 2 bases, and 14 bases lay in between. In germline, CDR1 is KGHSH, CDR2 LQKENI. CDR3 in DNA: TGTGCCAGCTCGGGGGGCTCAGTTACCTACGAGCAGTACTTC. It yields the protein CASSGGSVTYEQYF.

A few counts support this clonotype. This chain joins TRBV25-1 and TRBJ2-5; possibly TRBD1 or TRBD2 for D (5 bases each). Trimming removed 1 base from V and 1 base from J, with 10 bases in between. The CDR3 runs 15 residues. Germline V CDR1 and CDR2: MGHDK, SYGVNS. The CDR3 here is CASSESGRLQETQYF. As DNA, the CDR3 is TGTGCCAGCAGTGAATCGGGACGCCTCCAAGAGACCCAGTACTTC. Looking up the rest from reference TRBV25-1 and TRBJ2-5 gives the full variable domain: EADIYQTPRYLVIGTGKKITLECSQTMGHDKMYWYQQDPGMELHLIHYSYGVNSTEKGDLSSESTVSRIRTEHFPLTLESARPSHTSQYLCASSESGRLQETQYFGPGTRLLVL.